The 11 T cell receptor beta chains below come from one sample, sequenced in a study of T cells in localized non-small cell lung cancer. TCRdb's copy holds only in-frame clones and misses some; the assay was immunoSEQ multiplex PCR. The sample carries 25,000 to 35,000 clones, 80% to 90% recorded once. The sample here was peripheral blood, taken before any cancer treatment. The receptors were sampled from a male donor older than 55 with stage I lung adenocarcinoma.

V gene TRBV7-2 combines with J gene TRBJ2-5, with a tentative D call TRBD2 (6 bases). The ends were cut back, 5 bases at V and 5 bases at J, with 12 bases in the middle. Germline CDR1 is SGHTA and CDR2 is FQGNSA. The CDR3 is made up of 13 amino acids. The CDR3 region is CASSAGRQETQYF. For the CDR3, the DNA is TGTGCCAGCAGCGCGGGACGCCAGGAGACCCAGTACTTC.

The gene calls are TRBV2 and TRBJ1-2; 9 bases align to TRBD1. The V segment lost 2 bases and the J segment 6 bases; nucleotides outside the gene matches: 7. The CDR3 spans 15 residues. Per germline, CDR1 SNHLY and CDR2 FYNNEI. CDR3 sequence (DNA): TGTGCCAGCAGTGAAAGGGACAGGGAAGAGGATGGCTACACCTTC. Translating gives CASSERDREEDGYTF.

V gene TRBV30 combines with J gene TRBJ1-5; the D is unclear. Trimming took off 6 bases at V and 2 bases at J, with 11 bases between the two ends. CDR1 GTSNPN and CDR2 SVGIG come from the germline V gene (reference sequence). The CDR3 consists of 13 residues. CDR3 sequence: CACGSGGNQPQHF. The CDR3 nucleotides are TGTGCCTGCGGCTCTGGGGGCAATCAGCCCCAGCATTTT.

This clone is a singleton in its sample. The V and J genes are TRBV19 and TRBJ1-5; D ambiguous. CDR1 and CDR2 from the germline V gene are LNHDA and SQIVND (reference sequence). V dropped 1 base and J dropped 7 bases, with 8 bases sitting between them. This CDR3 spans 13 amino acids. The CDR3 protein is CASSIGERQPQHF. For the CDR3, the DNA is TGTGCCAGTAGTATAGGAGAGCGGCAGCCCCAGCATTTT.

This clone was counted a few times. The chain has TRBV5-4 and TRBJ1-2, with D perhaps matching TRBD1 (6 bases). Germline V CDR1 and CDR2: SGHNT, YYREEE (reference sequence). V lost 0 bases to trimming and J lost 6 bases, with 12 bases between them. The CDR3 extends over 14 amino acids. CDR3 amino acids: CASSLALGGDGYTF. The CDR3 DNA follows: TGTGCCAGCAGCTTGGCCTTGGGGGGCGATGGCTACACCTTC.

The J gene is TRBJ2-7, the V gene TRBV5-6; D gene ambiguous. Per the germline V gene, CDR1 is SGHDT and CDR2 is YYEEEE. The CDR3 runs 13 residues. Trimming shortened V by 1 base and J by 1 base, and 6 bases separated the two germline ends. CDR3 DNA: TGTGCCAGCAGCTTGCTCGAATCCTACGAGCAGTACTTC. Its protein is CASSLLESYEQYF.

The rearrangement uses TRBV19 and TRBJ1-5, with 7 bases matching TRBD1. The CDR3 sequence is 14 residues long. Germline V gene lookup returns CDR1 LNHDA and CDR2 SQIVND (reference sequence). J lost 6 bases, V lost 4 bases, and 6 bases had no gene match. DNA of the CDR3: TGTGCCAGTAGTAATATAGGGGGCGGTCAGCCCCAGCATTTT. This gives the protein CASSNIGGGQPQHF.

V usage is TRBV13 and J usage is TRBJ2-2; the D gene is possibly TRBD1 (6 bases). Trimming took 2 bases from V and 1 from J, leaving 11 bases between them. The CDR3 runs to 16 residues. CDR1 and CDR2 (germline): PRHDT, FYEKMQ (reference sequence). The CDR3 DNA sequence: TGTGCCAGCAGCTTACCCGGGACAAGGAACACCGGGGAGCTGTTTTTT. It specifies CASSLPGTRNTGELFF.

This clone was recorded only once. Written as DNA, the CDR3 is TGTGCCAGCACCCCAACGCCGACAGCCGGGGGAAAACTGTTTTTT. Protein: CASTPTPTAGGKLFF. The J gene is TRBJ1-4, the V gene TRBV27; D possibly corresponds to TRBD1 (5 bases). Germline lookup yields CDR1 MNHEY and CDR2 SMNVEV (reference sequence). The CDR3 has 15 amino acids. The germline V and J ends were trimmed by 7 bases and 10 bases, with 22 bases remaining between them.

This chain uses TRBV6-5 with TRBJ1-1; D unresolved. Looked up from germline, CDR1 is MNHEY and CDR2 is SVGAGI. The CDR3 is made up of 13 amino acids. Trimming shortened V by 0 bases and J by 0 bases, and 2 bases separated the two germline ends. The CDR3 DNA follows: TGTGCCAGCAGTTACTCTGTGAACACTGAAGCTTTCTTT. Translating it yields CASSYSVNTEAFF.

The chain recombines TRBV7-8 with TRBJ2-3; D call uncertain. CDR1 SGHVS and CDR2 FQNEAQ come from the germline V gene. This CDR3 region has 15 residues. Trimming removed 3 bases from V and 2 bases from J, with 12 bases in between. The CDR3 DNA follows: TGTGCCAGCAGCTTTCAGGCCCGATCCACAGATACGCAGTATTTT. Amino acid sequence: CASSFQARSTDTQYF.